What follows are 5 T cell receptor beta chains derived from one specimen sequenced in a study of neoadjuvant anti-PD-1 for oral cavity cancer. Time point defined: after neoadjuvant nivolumab, at surgical resection. Sequencing was performed with immunoSEQ multiplex PCR; in TCRdb, only in-frame clones are kept and a portion is missing. The sample lists tens of thousands of clones; 35% to 45% were seen once. This specimen consisted of tumor tissue, obtained after nivolumab (anti-PD-1) treatment. The source of these receptors is a person aged 35-80 years with oral cavity squamous cell carcinoma.

This clone was observed a single time. The rearrangement links TRBV6-5 to TRBJ1-2; a weak D match, TRBD1 (5 bases). Germline-derived CDR1 and CDR2 are MNHEY and SVGAGI. Trimming took off 6 bases at V and 4 bases at J, with 15 bases between the two ends. The CDR3 is 14 amino acids. The CDR3 is CASSQGVTVYGYTF. In DNA, the CDR3 is TGTGCCAGCAGCCAAGGGGTGACGGTCTATGGCTACACCTTC.

This clone was recorded a few times. The chain has TRBV19 and TRBJ1-1; D is unresolved. This CDR3 comprises 13 residues. CDR1 and CDR2 (germline): LNHDA, SQIVND (reference sequence). V lost 4 bases and J lost 1, with 7 bases in between. The CDR3 loop reads CASSSRSNTEAFF. The CDR3 DNA reads as TGTGCCAGTAGTAGCAGGTCGAACACTGAAGCTTTCTTT.

The chain has TRBV18 and TRBJ1-1, with 9 bases identical to TRBD1. J gave up 2 bases and V 3 bases, and 7 bases lay outside the gene matches. The CDR3 sequence is 16 residues long. Germline V gene sequence: CDR1 KGHSH, CDR2 LQKENI. The CDR3 DNA reads TGTGCCAGCTCACCTGCCGGGACAGGGCTTAACACTGAAGCTTTCTTT. Amino acid sequence: CASSPAGTGLNTEAFF.

The chain uses TRBV27 and TRBJ1-1, with 7 bases identical to TRBD1. After removal of 2 bases from V and 5 bases from J, the junction contained 8 bases not matched to a gene. Germline V CDR1 and CDR2: MNHEY, SMNVEV (reference sequence). This CDR3 spans 15 amino acids. CDR3 in amino acids: CASSLGVQGRTEAFF. CDR3 DNA sequence: TGTGCCAGCAGTTTAGGTGTACAGGGGAGAACTGAAGCTTTCTTT.

The chain combines TRBV7-9 with TRBJ1-3; TRBD1 agrees at 8 bases. The CDR3 is 17 amino acids. The J segment lost 0 bases and the V segment lost 2 bases, leaving 6 bases of the junction unmatched. Germline values: CDR1 SEHNR, CDR2 FQNEAQ (reference sequence). As DNA, the CDR3 is TGTGCCAGCAGCTTACCCCGGACAGGGCTCTCTGGAAACACCATATATTTT. Encoded protein: CASSLPRTGLSGNTIYF.